Below, 23 T cell receptor beta chains from the same sample are listed, as sequenced in a study of CD8 T cells in Susac syndrome. RNA was extracted with the RNeasy kit, and a quantity of 0.5 to 1 ug was reverse transcribed using random hexamers. TCRdb re-analysed the immunoSEQ multiplex PCR reads in MiXCR, keeping a single row per CDR3 protein. The sample comprises roughly 88,000 distinct CDR3 sequences, approximately 96% of which are singletons, and more than 0.35% rests with the top ten. Sequences were obtained from CD8+ T cells from PBMCs. The receptors shown here come from a human donor with Susac syndrome.

This clonotype was seen just once. The chain joins TRBV6-1 to TRBJ2-7; D is undetermined. Trimming removed 1 base at V and 5 bases at J, with 9 bases between. CDR3 length: 13 residues. Germline CDR1 MNHNS, CDR2 SASEGT. The CDR3 sequence: CASSEEGYNEQYV. For the CDR3, the DNA is TGTGCCAGCAGTGAAGAAGGGTACAACGAGCAGTACGTC.

The chain has TRBV30 and TRBJ2-5; D possibly corresponds to TRBD2 (5 bases). The germline CDR1 and CDR2 sequences are GTSNPN and SVGIG (reference sequence). V dropped 5 bases and J dropped 5 bases, with 24 bases sitting between them. The CDR3 sequence is 16 residues long. CDR3 in amino acids: CAWAPPTGRGWETQYF. In nucleotides, the CDR3 is TGTGCCTGGGCCCCTCCGACCGGCCGGGGATGGGAGACCCAGTACTTC.

The chain uses TRBV7-6 and TRBJ2-2; D unresolved. This CDR3 comprises 16 residues. V shed 5 bases and J shed 0 bases, with 13 bases lying between them. Per germline, CDR1 SGHVS and CDR2 FNYEAQ. CDR3 sequence (DNA): TGTGCCAGCAGCCCATTGGCAGGCCCGAACACCGGGGAGCTGTTTTTT. This gives the protein CASSPLAGPNTGELFF.

The CDR3 spells CATSRGTEPTDTQYF. The CDR3 coding sequence is TGTGCCACCAGCAGGGGAACAGAACCCACAGATACGCAGTATTTT. The chain carries TRBV15 and TRBJ2-3, with D unresolved. Germline CDR1 and CDR2: LNHNV and YYDKDF (reference sequence). Trimming cost V 3 bases and J 2 bases, with 12 bases left between them. The CDR3 has 15 residues.

The chain couples TRBV20-1 to TRBJ2-1, with D possibly being TRBD1 (5 bases). CDR3 size: 13 residues. Germline V gives CDR1 DFQATT, CDR2 SNEGSKA (reference sequence). The V and J ends lost 6 bases and 2 bases respectively, with 11 bases between them. Written as DNA, the CDR3 is TGCAGTGCAAACGACAGAACCTACAATGAGCAGTTCTTC. Translating it yields CSANDRTYNEQFF.

The chain's CDR3 is CASSPQIYSNQPQHF. In DNA, the CDR3 is TGTGCCAGCAGTCCACAGATTTATAGCAATCAGCCCCAGCATTTT. This chain joins TRBV27 and TRBJ1-5, with D unclear. The CDR3 totals 15 residues. Germline V CDR1 and CDR2: MNHEY, SMNVEV (reference sequence). V was cut by 5 bases and J by 0 bases, with 11 bases left in between.

This clonotype has a single count. The chain joins TRBV3-1 to TRBJ2-7; 7 nucleotides agree with TRBD1. The length of the CDR3 is 17 residues. After removal of 4 bases from V and 2 bases from J, the junction contained 14 bases not matched to a gene. Per the germline V gene, CDR1 is LGHDT and CDR2 is YNNKEL (reference sequence). The CDR3 protein is CASSPPMGQRIPYEQYF. In nucleotides, the CDR3 is TGTGCCAGCAGCCCACCGATGGGACAGAGAATCCCCTACGAGCAGTACTTC.

This chain uses TRBV7-8 with TRBJ2-7, with D perhaps matching TRBD1 (5 bases). The length of the CDR3 is 15 residues. CDR1 and CDR2 (germline): SGHVS, FQNEAQ. Between the trimmed V and J ends, which lost 1 base and 2 bases, there was a span of 12 bases. The CDR3 DNA follows: TGTGCCAGCAGCTTAGTACAGGTTCCTACCTACGAGCAGTACTTC. Translated, it gives CASSLVQVPTYEQYF.

As for this clonotype: An end of the junction differs from the germline gene, which may be a read error. This chain connects TRBV7-9 to TRBJ2-7; 7 bases map to TRBD1. The CDR3 is 12 residues long. Germline CDR1 is SEHNR and CDR2 is FQNEAQ (reference sequence). In DNA, the CDR3 is TGTGCCAGCAGCTCCGGGACAGACTTATGGCACTTC. Translating gives CASSSGTDLWHF.

The chain joins TRBV20-1 to TRBJ1-5; D possibly corresponds to TRBD1 (5 bases). V was shortened by 4 bases and J by 9 bases, with 22 bases between the two germline ends. Germline CDR1 and CDR2: DFQATT and SNEGSKA (reference sequence). This CDR3 is built from 15 residues. Here the CDR3 reads CSATGTDRSSLPQHF. The CDR3 DNA is TGCAGTGCTACAGGGACCGACCGTAGTAGTTTGCCCCAGCATTTT.

The chain links TRBV3-1 to TRBJ2-3; D is ambiguous. The CDR3 sequence is 15 residues long. Germline V lookup: CDR1 LGHDT, CDR2 YNNKEL (reference sequence). Trimming stripped 2 bases from V and 0 bases from J, with 9 bases between. The CDR3 region is CASSQIQFSTDTQYF. The CDR3 region has the DNA TGTGCCAGCAGCCAAATCCAGTTTAGCACAGATACGCAGTATTTT.

This chain joins TRBV9 and TRBJ2-1; D is unclear. The CDR3 extends over 13 amino acids. CDR1 and CDR2 (germline): SGDLS, YYNGEE. Trimming left V 0 bases short and J 8 bases short, with 9 bases between. The CDR3 DNA sequence: TGTGCCAGCAGCGTAGGAGGAAGGGATGAGCAGTTCTTC. Translating gives CASSVGGRDEQFF.

The J gene is TRBJ1-2, the V gene TRBV15; 7 bases match TRBD1. V gave up 8 bases and J gave up 0 bases; unmatched junction bases: 6. This CDR3 is built from 14 residues. Germline V gene sequence: CDR1 LNHNV, CDR2 YYDKDF (reference sequence). The CDR3 region has the DNA TGTGCCACCTTTGACAGGGACTCTAACTATGGCTACACCTTC. This translates into CATFDRDSNYGYTF.

The chain links TRBV29-1 to TRBJ2-7; TRBD2 might be the D (6 bases). Germline V lookup: CDR1 SQVTM, CDR2 ANQGSEA. The CDR3 is 16 amino acids. Trimming left V 4 bases short and J 0 bases short, with 19 bases between. DNA of the CDR3: TGCAGCGTTGTGGGTGGCGGGGATCGGAGCTCCTACGAGCAGTACTTC. As protein: CSVVGGGDRSSYEQYF.

The chain joins TRBV27 to TRBJ2-3; no reliable D call. This CDR3 has 13 residues. Trimming took 3 bases from V and 4 from J, leaving 8 bases between them. The germline V gene has CDR1 MNHEY and CDR2 SMNVEV (reference sequence). In DNA, the CDR3 is TGTGCCAGCAGTTTCGGGCCTTCAGATACGCAGTATTTT. Residues: CASSFGPSDTQYF.

The chain uses TRBV4-3 and TRBJ2-5; D gene unclear. V was cut by 0 bases and J by 10 bases, with 18 bases left in between. Germline V gene data show CDR1 as LGHNA and CDR2 as YSLEER. The CDR3 is 15 amino acids. The CDR3 region is CASSQDITLENIQYF. The CDR3 DNA reads as TGCGCCAGCAGCCAAGATATCACCCTCGAGAACATCCAGTACTTC.

The J gene is TRBJ2-3, the V gene TRBV12-3 or TRBV12-4; D may be TRBD2 (5 bases). The V gene lost 2 bases and the J gene lost 5 bases, with 11 bases spanning the gap. This CDR3 comprises 14 residues. The chain's CDR3 is CASSLTEVVDTQYF. DNA of the CDR3: TGTGCCAGCAGTTTAACGGAGGTCGTAGATACGCAGTATTTT.

The rearrangement uses TRBV4-3 and TRBJ2-3; possibly TRBD2 for D (5 bases). The germline V gene encodes CDR1 LGHNA and CDR2 YSLEER. The V end was cut by 3 bases, the J end by 0 bases, with 16 bases between. This CDR3 spans 17 amino acids. The CDR3 region has the DNA TGCGCCAGCAGCCAGACCCGTCGGGGAACTAGCACAGATACGCAGTATTTT. Residues: CASSQTRRGTSTDTQYF.

J is TRBJ2-7 and V is TRBV15; D not resolved. The germline V gene encodes CDR1 LNHNV and CDR2 YYDKDF (reference sequence). This CDR3 is built from 16 residues. With 0 bases removed from V and 6 bases from J, the gap between germline ends came to 18 bases. CDR3 in amino acids: CATSRDFSSPPSEQYF. As DNA, the CDR3 is TGTGCCACCAGCAGAGACTTTTCCAGCCCCCCCTCCGAGCAGTACTTC. Looking up the rest from reference TRBV15 and TRBJ2-7 gives the full variable domain: DAMVIQNPRYQVTQFGKPVTLSCSQTLNHNVMYWYQQKSSQAPKLLFHYYDKDFNNEADTPDNFQSRRPNTSFCFLDIRSPGLGDTAMYLCATSRDFSSPPSEQYFGPGTRLTVT.

The chain joins TRBV16 to TRBJ1-1; D not resolved. The CDR3 has 12 residues. Per germline, CDR1 KGHSY and CDR2 FQNENV. Trimming left V 4 bases short and J 1 base short, with 4 bases between. CDR3 DNA: TGTGCCAGCAGCCCTTCGAACACTGAAGCTTTCTTT. Its protein product is CASSPSNTEAFF.

The chain employs TRBV29-1 and TRBJ1-2; TRBD1 agrees at 8 bases. CDR1 and CDR2 (germline): SQVTM, ANQGSEA. The CDR3 runs to 15 residues. After removal of 3 bases from V and 4 bases from J, the junction contained 10 bases not matched to a gene. The CDR3 is CSVERQGARGYGYTF. Here the CDR3 DNA reads TGCAGCGTTGAGAGGCAGGGGGCGAGAGGCTATGGCTACACCTTC.

This sequence joins TRBV11-2 and TRBJ2-4, with 8 bases matching TRBD2. Per germline, CDR1 SGHAT and CDR2 FQNNGV. The trim removed 7 bases at V and 8 bases at J, leaving 10 bases unmatched. This CDR3 spans 14 amino acids. The CDR3: CASTQGGRSDIQYF. The CDR3 bases are TGTGCCAGCACACAGGGCGGGAGGAGTGACATTCAGTACTTC.

V and J are TRBV7-9 and TRBJ2-3, with D uncertain. Trimming shortened V by 5 bases and J by 4 bases, and 13 bases separated the two germline ends. CDR1 SEHNR and CDR2 FQNEAQ come from the germline V gene (reference sequence). This CDR3 region has 14 residues. The CDR3, as DNA: TGTGCCAGCAGCCGATCTAAAGACCCAGATACGCAGTATTTT. Translated, it gives CASSRSKDPDTQYF.